These 28 T cell receptor beta chains share one sample of origin, sequenced in a study of read filtering for tumor transcriptome and immune sequencing. From 300 to 400 ng of RNA, a library with molecular barcoded alpha/delta and beta/gamma adaptors was made. TCRdb used MiXCR to reprocess the reads, holding one entry per CDR3 protein. The table has roughly 61,000 distinct CDR3 sequences, about 12% seen once. Material: a population of CD138-negative cells sorted from bone marrow. These TCRs come from a donor at least 40 years old with multiple myeloma.

This clonotype was observed many times. The chain combines TRBV20-1 with TRBJ2-3; 9 positions match TRBD2. Germline values: CDR1 DFQATT, CDR2 SNEGSKA (reference sequence). The CDR3 has 15 residues. The ends lost 3 bases at V and 2 bases at J; junction bases unmatched: 6. CDR3 in amino acids: CSARASGDLTDTQYF. In nucleotides, the CDR3 is TGCAGTGCTAGGGCTAGCGGGGACCTCACAGATACGCAGTATTTT.

This chain connects TRBV6-1 to TRBJ2-3; TRBD2 matches at 12 bases. Germline CDR1 is MNHNS and CDR2 is SASEGT. V lost 3 bases to trimming and J lost 5 bases; unmatched junction nucleotides: 3. CDR3 length: 15 residues. The CDR3 bases are TGTGCCAGCAGTGAGGCACTAGCGGGGGGAGATACGCAGTATTTT. This sequence encodes CASSEALAGGDTQYF.

This clonotype was counted ten times or more. This rearrangement joins TRBV9 to TRBJ2-5; TRBD1 matches 10 bases. The germline V gene encodes CDR1 SGDLS and CDR2 YYNGEE. V was clipped by 5 bases and J by 7 bases; unmatched bases: 5. The CDR3 has 13 residues. The CDR3 bases are TGTGCCAGCAGTGGGACAGGGGAAATGACCCAGTACTTC. This codes for CASSGTGEMTQYF.

Many counts were recorded for this clonotype. This chain connects TRBV30 to TRBJ2-2, with D uncertain. Germline lookup yields CDR1 GTSNPN and CDR2 SVGIG (reference sequence). The CDR3 loop spans 16 amino acids. Trimming removed 0 bases from V and 1 base from J, with 12 bases in between. The CDR3 region is CAWSVYLVRNTGELFF. The CDR3 region has the DNA TGTGCCTGGAGTGTATATTTGGTTCGGAACACCGGGGAGCTGTTTTTT.

This clonotype has a count of ten or more. The V and J genes are TRBV6-1 and TRBJ1-1; D remains ambiguous. Germline V CDR1 and CDR2: MNHNS, SASEGT. Trimming removed 1 base at V and 7 bases at J, with 13 bases between. CDR3 length equals 14 residues. CDR3 region: CASSEGNREYEAFF. The CDR3 nucleotides read TGTGCCAGCAGTGAAGGGAACAGAGAGTATGAAGCTTTCTTT.

In this sample, this clonotype turned up many times. The CDR3 spells CASRSGVATNEKLFF. In DNA, the CDR3 is TGCGCCAGCAGATCAGGTGTTGCAACTAATGAAAAACTGTTTTTT. The chain recombines TRBV5-1 with TRBJ1-4, with no clear D. Germline V CDR1 and CDR2: SGHRS, YFSETQ. The length of the CDR3 is 15 residues. Trimming removed 5 bases at V and 0 bases at J, with 11 bases between.

CDR3 amino acids: CASSLRQGIGETQYF. The CDR3 DNA is TGTGCCAGCAGCTTAAGACAGGGGATTGGGGAGACCCAGTACTTC. The V call is TRBV7-9, the J call TRBJ2-5; 8 bases agree with TRBD1. J lost 5 bases, V lost 2 bases, and 7 bases had no gene match. Germline V gene data show CDR1 as SEHNR and CDR2 as FQNEAQ (reference sequence). The CDR3 is made up of 15 amino acids.

The sample holds many counts of this clonotype. The chain carries TRBV5-1 and TRBJ2-7, with a tentative D call TRBD1 (6 bases). Trimming pared 4 bases from V and 2 bases from J, leaving 10 bases between. The CDR3 runs 13 residues. Germline V gene sequence: CDR1 SGHRS, CDR2 YFSETQ. CDR3 in amino acids: CASSIRQAYEQYF. The CDR3 nucleotides are TGCGCCAGCAGCATACGACAGGCCTACGAGCAGTACTTC.

The V and J genes are TRBV18 and TRBJ2-2; possibly TRBD1 for D (5 bases). V dropped 0 bases and J dropped 0 bases, with 11 bases sitting between them. The CDR3 sequence is 17 residues long. Per germline, CDR1 KGHSH and CDR2 LQKENI. In DNA, the CDR3 is TGTGCCAGCTCACCACCCGGGCAGGGAACGAACACCGGGGAGCTGTTTTTT. It is translated as CASSPPGQGTNTGELFF. Full variable domain (rest looked up from reference TRBV18 and TRBJ2-2): NAGVMQNPRHLVRRRGQEARLRCSPMKGHSHVYWYRQLPEEGLKFMVYLQKENIIDESGMPKERFSAEFPKEGPSILRIQQVVRGDSAAYFCASSPPGQGTNTGELFFGEGSRLTVL.

Ten or more counts support this clonotype. The gene calls are TRBV7-2 and TRBJ2-2; no reliable D call. The CDR3 loop spans 12 amino acids. Looked up from germline, CDR1 is SGHTA and CDR2 is FQGNSA. V was clipped by 4 bases and J by 8 bases, with 8 bases between them. CDR3 DNA: TGTGCCAGCAGCTCTCCCCCAGGGGAGCTGTTTTTT. As protein: CASSSPPGELFF.

This clonotype was recorded at least ten times. The chain employs TRBV5-5 and TRBJ2-6, with D perhaps matching TRBD2 (5 bases). V lost 0 bases, J lost 4 bases, and 11 bases lay in between. The length of the CDR3 is 16 residues. Germline CDR1 is SGHKS and CDR2 is YYEKEE (reference sequence). This CDR3 reads CASSLGPGSGANVLTF. DNA of the CDR3: TGTGCCAGCAGCTTGGGTCCGGGGAGCGGGGCCAACGTCCTGACTTTC.

This clonotype was observed at least ten times. J is TRBJ2-5 and V is TRBV7-3; 8 bases are shared with TRBD1. CDR1 and CDR2 (germline): SGHTA, FQGTGA. The CDR3 covers 16 residues. V trimming: 2 bases; J trimming: 2 bases; junction bases outside the gene matches: 7. CDR3 protein: CASSLLRGQGQETQYF. As DNA, the CDR3 is TGTGCCAGCAGCTTATTAAGAGGACAGGGACAAGAGACCCAGTACTTC.

This clonotype has a count of ten or more. The chain uses TRBV2 and TRBJ2-7, with D maybe TRBD1 (6 bases). In germline, CDR1 is SNHLY, CDR2 FYNNEI. V was pared by 10 bases and J by 7 bases, with 14 bases between. The CDR3 sequence is 11 residues long. CDR3 residues: CATRGGLEQYF. CDR3 sequence (DNA): TGTGCCACCAGAGGGGGTTTGGAGCAGTACTTC.

This clonotype came up a few times. The CDR3 region has the DNA TGCAGTGCTTCTCCGGGACAGGGGTTGAATGAGCAGTTCTTC. Protein sequence: CSASPGQGLNEQFF. The J gene is TRBJ2-1, the V gene TRBV20-1; TRBD1 matches at 10 bases. V dropped 5 bases and J dropped 7; count of bases not matched to a gene: 8. The V gene's germline CDR1 is DFQATT and CDR2 SNEGSKA (reference sequence). CDR3 length equals 14 residues.

This clonotype was observed many times. The V and J genes are TRBV6-2 or TRBV6-3 and TRBJ1-1; D call uncertain. Trimming cost V 0 bases and J 2 bases, with 16 bases left between them. Germline assignment: CDR1 MNHEY and CDR2 SVGEGT. This CDR3 is built from 17 residues. For the CDR3, the DNA is TGTGCCAGCAGTTACTCGCTAAACTGGCAGCCTAACACTGAAGCTTTCTTT. This gives the protein CASSYSLNWQPNTEAFF.

This clonotype was seen many times. The V call is TRBV20-1, the J call TRBJ2-2; D is uncertain. Germline assignment: CDR1 DFQATT and CDR2 SNEGSKA (reference sequence). The CDR3 is 15 amino acids. Between the trimmed V and J ends, which lost 0 bases and 5 bases, there was a span of 13 bases. In DNA, the CDR3 is TGCAGTGCTAGAGATGATAGGGTTCGGACCGGGGAGCTGTTTTTT. Translated, it gives CSARDDRVRTGELFF.

The sample holds many counts of this clonotype. Given the absence of the conserved phenylalanine or tryptophan at the CDR3 end, a read error is likely. The chain uses TRBV6-5 and TRBJ1-1, with D possibly TRBD1 on 5 matching bases. The CDR3 sequence is 14 residues long. V was shortened by 6 bases and J by 0 bases, with 11 bases between the two germline ends. CDR1 MNHEY and CDR2 SVGAGI come from the germline V gene. The CDR3 reads CASSWGPMNTEAFL. The DNA of the CDR3 is TGTGCCAGCAGCTGGGGACCGATGAACACTGAAGCTTTCCTT.

Many counts were recorded for this clonotype. The genes are TRBV20-1 and TRBJ1-4; 7 bases are shared with TRBD1. The CDR3 runs to 14 residues. CDR1 is DFQATT, CDR2 SNEGSKA, per germline (reference sequence). With 6 bases clipped from V and 5 bases from J, the junction kept 9 bases outside the gene matches. As DNA, the CDR3 is TGCAGTGCGACGACAGGGTCCTGGAATGAAAAACTGTTTTTT. It encodes CSATTGSWNEKLFF.

This clonotype was seen ten or more times. The J gene is TRBJ1-4, the V gene TRBV5-1, with D possibly matching TRBD1 (6 bases). The CDR3 length is 15 residues. The germline V and J ends were trimmed by 3 bases and 8 bases, with 17 bases remaining between them. Germline values: CDR1 SGHRS, CDR2 YFSETQ. DNA for the CDR3: TGCGCCAGCAGCTCTGGAGGGGGGCGGCAAGAAAAACTGTTTTTT. Its protein is CASSSGGGRQEKLFF.

This clonotype was recorded a few times. The rearrangement uses TRBV24-1 and TRBJ1-5; D ambiguous. Trimming stripped 10 bases from V and 2 bases from J, with 17 bases between. Germline V gene lookup returns CDR1 KGHDR and CDR2 SFDVKD. The CDR3 extends over 15 amino acids. CDR3 in DNA: TGTGCCACAACCCCAGGTCGAGGTGGCAATCAGCCCCAGCATTTT. It is translated as CATTPGRGGNQPQHF.

This clonotype appeared many times. The chain uses TRBV10-1 and TRBJ2-3; TRBD2 agrees at 7 bases. V was pared by 5 bases and J by 2 bases, with 7 bases of the junction left unmatched. This CDR3 region has 15 residues. Germline V gene sequence: CDR1 WNHNN, CDR2 SYGVQD (reference sequence). The CDR3 spells CASSNWGGFTDTQYF. The CDR3 DNA reads TGCGCCAGCAGTAACTGGGGGGGATTCACAGATACGCAGTATTTT.

This clonotype was recorded at least ten times. This CDR3 is CASSVEGGQETQYF. The CDR3 DNA sequence: TGTGCCAGCAGTGTCGAAGGTGGACAAGAGACCCAGTACTTC. The V and J genes are TRBV2 and TRBJ2-5, with no clear D. The CDR3 runs 14 residues. Trimming removed 4 bases from V and 2 bases from J, with 11 bases in between. Germline V gives CDR1 SNHLY, CDR2 FYNNEI.

There are a few counts of this clonotype. An end of the junction does not agree with germline; a read error may underlie this. The chain carries TRBV20-1 and TRBJ1-5, with D possibly matching TRBD1 (5 bases). The length of the CDR3 is 16 residues. The germline CDR1 and CDR2 sequences are DFQATT and SNEGSKA (reference sequence). CDR3 DNA: TGCAGTGCTAGAAGTTCGCCTGACAGCCCGAATCGGCCCCAGCATTTT. Encoded protein: CSARSSPDSPNRPQHF.

Of note for this clonotype: A read error may be the cause here, since a much bigger clone is one base away. The rearrangement links TRBV6-2 or TRBV6-3 to TRBJ1-1; D perhaps matches TRBD1 (6 bases). Germline CDR1 and CDR2: MNHEY and SVGEGT. The length of the CDR3 is 15 residues. V lost 6 bases, J lost 6 bases, and 20 bases lay in between. The CDR3 region is CASRAPTGQDAEAFF. The CDR3 nucleotides are TGTGCCAGCAGGGCACCCACAGGGCAAGACGCTGAAGCTTTCTTT.

This clonotype showed up just once. This sequence may be a read error, since a much larger clone differs from it by one base. This rearrangement joins TRBV4-2 to TRBJ2-2, with D possibly being TRBD2 (5 bases). Looked up from germline, CDR1 is LGHNA and CDR2 is YNFKEQ. This CDR3 region has 16 residues. The chain's CDR3 is CASGQARGMNTGELFF. Written as DNA, the CDR3 is TGTGCCAGCGGCCAAGCTCGGGGAATGAACACCGGGGAGCTGTTTTTT.

The chain recombines TRBV23-1 with TRBJ2-1; 10 nucleotides match TRBD2. TRBV23-1 carries the ORF label, with uncertain function. The CDR3 covers 16 residues. V lost 1 base, J lost 5 bases, and 5 bases stayed unmatched. The CDR3 DNA is TGCGCCAGCAGTCAATTCACAGCGGGGGGGGACAATGAGCAGTTCTTC. It is translated as CASSQFTAGGDNEQFF.

The table lists this clonotype with many counts. The chain is built from TRBV6-8 and TRBJ2-2; the match to TRBD1 covers 8 bases. This CDR3 has 16 residues. The junction had 13 bases not matched to a gene; V was cut back by 6 bases and J by 7 bases. CDR1 and CDR2 from the germline V gene are MNHGY and SAAAGT. The CDR3 DNA reads TGTGCCAGCAGCCTCCCGACAGGGGAACGCAACGGGGAGCTGTTTTTT. It specifies CASSLPTGERNGELFF.

This clonotype was observed at least ten times. The J gene is TRBJ1-5, the V gene TRBV20-1; TRBD1 matches at 9 bases. The CDR3 sequence is 14 residues long. The V gene's germline CDR1 is DFQATT and CDR2 SNEGSKA (reference sequence). V was clipped by 1 base and J by 7 bases; unmatched bases: 5. Here the CDR3 DNA reads TGCAGTGCTAGAGGGGGACAGGGAAGACAGCCCCAGCATTTT. It translates to CSARGGQGRQPQHF.